This T cell receptor (beta chain) was sequenced during a study of OX40 agonist ivuxolimab in advanced cancers. Turning to the study itself: Participants averaged about 60 years of age (range 23 to 79) and were around 85% male.

CDR3 size: 14 residues. Germline CDR1 and CDR2: ENHRY and SYGVKD. The V end was cut by 7 bases, the J end by 2 bases, with 9 bases between. This table comes from immunoSEQ multiplex PCR, and its TCRdb copy is limited to in-frame clones, with some not included. Of about 24,000 clones listed, roughly 79% are singletons. This receptor was obtained from an adult with an advanced solid tumor such as melanoma, head and neck, liver or kidney cancer. The specimen was CD4+ or CD8+ T cells sorted from blood, collected in a trial of the OX40 agonist ivuxolimab. The chain links TRBV10-3 to TRBJ2-6; no clear D gene. The CDR3 nucleotides read TGTGCCATCAATCTAGGTCCTGGGGCCAACGTCCTGACTTTC. Protein sequence: CAINLGPGANVLTF.